One sample yielded the 14 T cell receptor beta chains listed below, sequenced in a study of blood T cell repertoires in COVID-19. Assay: immunoSEQ multiplex PCR; the TCRdb copy retains only in-frame clones and omits some. The profile shows almost 100,000 clones, more than 75% of them singletons. Sequences were obtained from peripheral blood. These receptor sequences come from a man aged 45-65 years with acute or convalescent COVID-19.

The genes are TRBV7-2 and TRBJ2-2; 8 nucleotides align to TRBD2. The CDR3 consists of 15 residues. In germline, CDR1 is SGHTA, CDR2 FQGNSA. V shed 0 bases and J 5 bases; nucleotides not matched to a gene: 2. CDR3 sequence (DNA): TGTGCCAGCAGCTTAGCAACTAGCGGAACCGGGGAGCTGTTTTTT. It encodes CASSLATSGTGELFF.

V gene TRBV3-1 (or the pseudogene TRBV3-2) combines with J gene TRBJ1-4; 7 bases match TRBD1. The CDR3 sequence is 15 residues long. In germline, CDR1 is LGHDT, CDR2 YNNKEL (reference sequence). V lost 5 bases, J lost 6 bases, and 9 bases stayed unmatched. CDR3 DNA sequence: TGTGCCAGCAGCACACGACAGGGCATGTATGAAAAACTGTTTTTT. Its translation is CASSTRQGMYEKLFF.

As for this clone: Distinct nucleotide sequences in the sample also encode this CDR3. This chain joins TRBV5-1 and TRBJ1-4; no definite D call. The CDR3 spans 16 residues. From germline, CDR1 is SGHRS and CDR2 YFSETQ. Between the trimmed V and J ends, which lost 0 bases and 5 bases, there was a span of 14 bases. CDR3 in DNA: TGCGCCAGCAGCTTGGCCGGCGGGAATCCCAATGAAAAACTGTTTTTT. It codes for CASSLAGGNPNEKLFF.

The rearrangement joins TRBV13 to TRBJ1-1; TRBD1 agrees at 10 bases. CDR3 length equals 15 residues. CDR1 and CDR2 (germline): PRHDT, FYEKMQ (reference sequence). With V trimmed by 5 bases and J by 5 bases, 8 bases remained unmatched. The chain's CDR3 is CASSRSTGGETEAFF. The CDR3 DNA sequence: TGTGCCAGCAGCCGTTCGACAGGGGGCGAAACTGAAGCTTTCTTT.

The chain recombines TRBV5-1 with TRBJ2-2; a possible D gene is TRBD2 (6 bases). Germline V gene sequence: CDR1 SGHRS, CDR2 YFSETQ. The CDR3 has 15 residues. Trimming removed 4 bases from V and 4 bases from J, with 14 bases in between. CDR3 sequence reads: CASSVLLAPTGELFF. The CDR3 DNA sequence: TGCGCCAGCAGCGTCTTACTAGCTCCCACCGGGGAGCTGTTTTTT.

V and J are TRBV7-8 and TRBJ2-7; 8 nucleotides line up with TRBD1. This CDR3 contains 15 residues. The ends lost 4 bases at V and 0 bases at J; junction bases unmatched: 5. CDR1 is SGHVS, CDR2 FQNEAQ, per germline. In DNA, the CDR3 is TGTGCCAGCAGCTCACAGGGGGATCCCTCCTACGAGCAGTACTTC. This codes for CASSSQGDPSYEQYF. The variable domain in full, completed from reference TRBV7-8 and TRBJ2-7, reads GAGVSQSPRYKVAKRGQDVALRCDPISGHVSLFWYQQALGQGPEFLTYFQNEAQLDKSGLPSDRFFAERPEGSVSTLKIQRTQQEDSAVYLCASSSQGDPSYEQYFGPGTRLTVT.

This chain links TRBV18 with TRBJ2-1; TRBD1 matches at 8 bases. J was trimmed by 6 bases and V by 2 bases; bases with no gene match: 6. The CDR3 loop spans 15 amino acids. Germline CDR1 is KGHSH and CDR2 is LQKENI. This CDR3 is CASSPVETGVNEQFF. The CDR3, as DNA: TGTGCCAGCTCACCAGTTGAGACAGGGGTCAATGAGCAGTTCTTC.

This chain connects TRBV29-1 to TRBJ1-1; D uncertain. This CDR3 is built from 12 residues. The germline V and J ends were trimmed by 3 bases and 0 bases, with 5 bases remaining between them. The germline V gene has CDR1 SQVTM and CDR2 ANQGSEA. The CDR3 DNA is TGCAGCGTTGAGGGAGTGAACACTGAAGCTTTCTTT. Translating it yields CSVEGVNTEAFF.

This clone was counted between two and nine times. The chain employs TRBV7-2 and TRBJ2-1; 16 nucleotides line up with TRBD2. Germline trimming cut 2 bases from V and 8 bases from J; bases unmatched to any gene: 3. The length of the CDR3 is 16 residues. Per germline, CDR1 SGHTA and CDR2 FQGNSA. CDR3 in amino acids: CASSLIGTSGRDEQFF. Here the CDR3 DNA reads TGTGCCAGCAGCTTAATCGGGACTAGCGGGAGGGATGAGCAGTTCTTC.

V gene TRBV5-1 combines with J gene TRBJ1-2; D is unresolved. The CDR3 has 13 amino acids. Per germline, CDR1 SGHRS and CDR2 YFSETQ. V dropped 5 bases and J dropped 8 bases, with 16 bases sitting between them. CDR3 loop: CASSAGDVPGYTF. As DNA, the CDR3 is TGCGCCAGCAGTGCAGGCGACGTCCCAGGCTACACCTTC.

This clone occurred once. The CDR3 spells CASSPGYEQYF. Written as DNA, the CDR3 is TGTGCCAGCAGCCCAGGGTACGAGCAGTACTTC. The chain couples TRBV3-1 (or the pseudogene TRBV3-2) to TRBJ2-7; perhaps TRBD1 as D (5 bases). V dropped 4 bases and J dropped 4 bases, with 5 bases sitting between them. Germline V gene sequence: CDR1 LGHDT, CDR2 YNNKEL (reference sequence). The length of the CDR3 is 11 residues.

The chain joins TRBV24-1 to TRBJ2-2; TRBD1 aligns across 8 bases. The CDR3 loop spans 14 amino acids. V gave up 3 bases and J gave up 6 bases; unmatched junction bases: 2. Germline V gene lookup returns CDR1 KGHDR and CDR2 SFDVKD. The CDR3 here is CATSDPTGAGELFF. CDR3 in DNA: TGTGCCACCAGTGATCCGACAGGGGCCGGGGAGCTGTTTTTT.

This clone was found a few times. This chain links TRBV18 with TRBJ1-1, with D tentatively TRBD1 (5 bases). The germline CDR1 and CDR2 sequences are KGHSH and LQKENI. The ends were cut back, 1 base at V and 5 bases at J, with 14 bases in the middle. This CDR3 is 15 amino acids long. The CDR3 spells CASSPLSGGETEAFF. The CDR3 coding sequence is TGTGCCAGCTCACCACTGAGCGGGGGTGAGACTGAAGCTTTCTTT.

The chain carries TRBV11-3 and TRBJ2-1, with 9 bases matching TRBD2. V was clipped by 4 bases and J by 3 bases; unmatched bases: 4. The CDR3 totals 15 residues. Germline V gene lookup returns CDR1 SGHNT and CDR2 YENEEA. The CDR3 here is CASSSVRGGYNEQFF. The CDR3, as DNA: TGTGCCAGCAGCTCCGTGCGGGGGGGCTACAATGAGCAGTTCTTC.